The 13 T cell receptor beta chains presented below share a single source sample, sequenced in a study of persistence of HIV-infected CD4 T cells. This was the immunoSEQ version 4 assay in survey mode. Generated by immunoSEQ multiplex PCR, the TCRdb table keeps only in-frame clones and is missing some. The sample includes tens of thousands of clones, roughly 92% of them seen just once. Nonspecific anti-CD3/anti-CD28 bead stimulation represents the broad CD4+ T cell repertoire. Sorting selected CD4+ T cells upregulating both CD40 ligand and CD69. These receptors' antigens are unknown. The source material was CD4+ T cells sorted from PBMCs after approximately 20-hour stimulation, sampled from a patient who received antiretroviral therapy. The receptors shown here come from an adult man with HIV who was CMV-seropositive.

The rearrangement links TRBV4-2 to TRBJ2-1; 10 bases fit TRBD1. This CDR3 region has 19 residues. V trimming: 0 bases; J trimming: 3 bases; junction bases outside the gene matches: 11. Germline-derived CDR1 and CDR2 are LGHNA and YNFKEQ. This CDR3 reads CASSQEVGSGTGVYNEQFF. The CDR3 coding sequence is TGTGCCAGCAGCCAAGAGGTGGGGAGTGGGACAGGGGTCTACAATGAGCAGTTCTTC.

CDR3 loop: CASSPDREEYF. In nucleotides, the CDR3 is TGTGCCAGCAGTCCCGACAGGGAGGAGTACTTC. The chain uses TRBV7-9 and TRBJ2-7; D possibly corresponds to TRBD1 (7 bases). The CDR3 length is 11 residues. The V and J ends lost 6 bases and 11 bases respectively, with 14 bases between them. Germline V gives CDR1 SEHNR, CDR2 FQNEAQ (reference sequence). Based on the CDR3 plus reference TRBV7-9 and TRBJ2-7, the full variable domain is DTGVSQNPRHKITKRGQNVTFRCDPISEHNRLYWYRQTLGQGPEFLTYFQNEAQLEKSRLLSDRFSAERPKGSFSTLEIQRTEQGDSAMYLCASSPDREEYFGPGTRLTVT.

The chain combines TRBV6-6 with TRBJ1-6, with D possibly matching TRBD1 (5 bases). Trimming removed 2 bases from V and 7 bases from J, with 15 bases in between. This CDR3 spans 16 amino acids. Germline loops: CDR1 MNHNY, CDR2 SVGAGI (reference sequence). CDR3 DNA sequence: TGTGCCAGCAGTTACCGCTCGACAGCTCAAAATTCACCCCTCCACTTT. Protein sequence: CASSYRSTAQNSPLHF.

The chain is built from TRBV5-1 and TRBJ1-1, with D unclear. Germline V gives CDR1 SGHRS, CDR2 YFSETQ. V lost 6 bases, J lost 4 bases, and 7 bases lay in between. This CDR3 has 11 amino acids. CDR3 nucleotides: TGCGCCAGCAAGTGGAGCACTGAAGCTTTCTTT. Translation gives CASKWSTEAFF.

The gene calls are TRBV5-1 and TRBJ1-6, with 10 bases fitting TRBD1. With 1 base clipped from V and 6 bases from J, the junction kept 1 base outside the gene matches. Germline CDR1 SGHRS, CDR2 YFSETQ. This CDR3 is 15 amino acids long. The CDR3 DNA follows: TGCGCCAGCAGCTTGAGGACAGGGGGTAATTCACCCCTCCACTTT. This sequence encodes CASSLRTGGNSPLHF.

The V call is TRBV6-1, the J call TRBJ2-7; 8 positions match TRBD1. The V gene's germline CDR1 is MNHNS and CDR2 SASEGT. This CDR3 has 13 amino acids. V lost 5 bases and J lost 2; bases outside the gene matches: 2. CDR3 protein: CASSQQGAYEQYF. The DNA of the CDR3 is TGTGCCAGCAGTCAACAGGGGGCCTACGAGCAGTACTTC.

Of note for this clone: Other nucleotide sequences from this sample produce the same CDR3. This chain's CDR3 is CASSLDLEYEQYF. The DNA of the CDR3 is TGTGCCAGCTCACTCGATCTGGAATACGAGCAGTACTTC. This chain joins TRBV18 and TRBJ2-7, with D unclear. CDR1 is KGHSH and CDR2 is LQKENI in the germline V gene. Between the trimmed V and J ends, which lost 4 bases and 4 bases, there was a span of 11 bases. This CDR3 has 13 residues.

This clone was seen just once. CDR3 amino acids: CASSEFKGSSYEQYF. The CDR3 bases are TGTGCCAGCAGTGAATTTAAGGGGAGCTCCTACGAGCAGTACTTC. V is TRBV25-1 and J is TRBJ2-7; perhaps D is TRBD1 or TRBD2 (5 bases each). V was cut by 1 base and J by 0 bases, with 10 bases left in between. Germline V gives CDR1 MGHDK, CDR2 SYGVNS. There are 15 residues in the CDR3.

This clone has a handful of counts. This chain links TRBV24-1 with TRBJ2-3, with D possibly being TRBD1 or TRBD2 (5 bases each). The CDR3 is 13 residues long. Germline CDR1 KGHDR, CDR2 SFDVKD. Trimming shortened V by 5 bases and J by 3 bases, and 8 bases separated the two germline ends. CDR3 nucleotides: TGTGCCACCAGTGGTGGGGGAACAGATACGCAGTATTTT. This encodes CATSGGGTDTQYF.

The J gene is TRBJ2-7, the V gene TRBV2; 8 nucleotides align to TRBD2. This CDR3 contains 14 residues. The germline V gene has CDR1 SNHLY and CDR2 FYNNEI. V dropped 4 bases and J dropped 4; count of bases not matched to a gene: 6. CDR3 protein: CASSGLRGAYEQYF. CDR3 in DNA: TGTGCCAGCAGTGGGTTGCGGGGGGCTTACGAGCAGTACTTC. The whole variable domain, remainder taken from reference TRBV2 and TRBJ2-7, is EPEVTQTPSHQVTQMGQEVILRCVPISNHLYFYWYRQILGQKVEFLVSFYNNEISEKSEIFDDQFSVERPDGSNFTLKIRSTKLEDSAMYFCASSGLRGAYEQYFGPGTRLTVT.

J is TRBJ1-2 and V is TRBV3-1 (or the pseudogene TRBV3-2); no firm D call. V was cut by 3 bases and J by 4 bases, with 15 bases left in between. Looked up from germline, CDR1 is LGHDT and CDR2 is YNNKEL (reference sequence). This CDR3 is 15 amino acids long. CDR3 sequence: CASSHWAGNGYGYTF. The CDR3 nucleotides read TGTGCCAGCAGCCACTGGGCCGGGAACGGCTATGGCTACACCTTC.

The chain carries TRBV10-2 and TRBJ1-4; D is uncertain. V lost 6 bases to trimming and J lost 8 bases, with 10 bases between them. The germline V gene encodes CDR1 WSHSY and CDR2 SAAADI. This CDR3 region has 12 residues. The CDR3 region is CASRQNSEKLFF. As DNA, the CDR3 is TGCGCCAGCAGACAGAACAGCGAAAAACTGTTTTTT.

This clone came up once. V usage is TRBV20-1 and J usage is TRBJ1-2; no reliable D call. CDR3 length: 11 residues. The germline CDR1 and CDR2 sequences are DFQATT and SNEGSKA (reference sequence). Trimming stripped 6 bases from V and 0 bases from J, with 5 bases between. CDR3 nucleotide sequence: TGCAGTGCCGATTCTAACTATGGCTACACCTTC. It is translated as CSADSNYGYTF.